This T cell receptor (beta chain) was sequenced during a study of OX40 agonist ivuxolimab in advanced cancers. Overall study: Aged roughly 23 to 80 with a mean of approximately 57 years, they were 82.7% male. Allowance was made for prior anti-PD-1, anti-PD-L1 or anti-CTLA-4 therapy, and roughly 40% had some.

TCRdb's table, derived via immunoSEQ multiplex PCR, lists solely in-frame clones and lacks some. The sample includes tens of thousands of clones, around four fifths of them seen just once. Study-level points and caveats: CD4+ and CD8+ blood T cells expanded clonally by week 6 at 0.1 to 3.0 mg/kg.

The CDR3 contains 13 residues. CDR1 is MNHNS and CDR2 is SASEGT in the germline V gene. Between the trimmed V and J ends, which lost 6 bases and 4 bases, there was a span of 9 bases. Regarding this clone: The target antigen is unknown.

This TCR derives from an adult with an advanced solid tumor such as melanoma, head and neck, liver or kidney cancer. The starting material was CD4+ or CD8+ T cells sorted from blood, obtained in a trial of the OX40 agonist ivuxolimab. V is TRBV6-1 and J is TRBJ2-2, with D unresolved. Here the CDR3 reads CASSDRFTGELFF. The CDR3 coding sequence is TGTGCCAGCAGCGACCGTTTCACCGGGGAGCTGTTTTTT.